This passage covers 17 T cell receptor beta chains from one sample sequenced in a study of blood T cell repertoires in COVID-19. Measured with immunoSEQ multiplex PCR; TCRdb has only the in-frame clones, and not every one. This repertoire shows approximately 200,000 clones, 88% found once; its top ten account for approximately 2.6%. Sequenced material: peripheral blood. The receptors were gathered from a woman aged 55 to 70 with acute or convalescent COVID-19.

The chain couples TRBV3-1 (or the pseudogene TRBV3-2) to TRBJ1-6, with TRBD1 matching over 7 bases. Germline CDR1 is LGHDT and CDR2 is YNNKEL (reference sequence). The CDR3 loop spans 16 amino acids. Trimming took 4 bases from V and 6 from J; bases not matched to a gene: 9. This CDR3 reads CASSLVPGQSNSPLHF. In DNA form, the CDR3 reads TGTGCCAGCAGCCTCGTTCCGGGACAGTCTAATTCACCCCTCCACTTT.

The CDR3 loop reads CASSLFSSGGGELFF. The DNA of the CDR3 is TGTGCCAGCAGCTTATTTTCTAGCGGGGGCGGGGAGCTGTTTTTT. The chain carries TRBV7-2 and TRBJ2-2; 10 nucleotides line up with TRBD2. The J segment lost 7 bases and the V segment lost 2 bases, leaving 4 bases of the junction unmatched. CDR1 SGHTA and CDR2 FQGNSA come from the germline V gene. CDR3 length equals 15 residues.

CDR3 in DNA: TGTGCCAGCAGCCAAGCGGGGGTGGGAAATTCACCCCTCCACTTT. This translates into CASSQAGVGNSPLHF. The chain links TRBV4-2 to TRBJ1-6; D possibly corresponds to TRBD1 (5 bases). The CDR3 is 15 residues long. CDR1 and CDR2 from the germline V gene are LGHNA and YNFKEQ. Trimming removed 1 base at V and 7 bases at J, with 11 bases between.

The CDR3 DNA sequence: TGCGCCAGCAGCGTGGAGGGGAGGGACACTGAAGCTTTCTTT. Translated: CASSVEGRDTEAFF. V and J are TRBV5-1 and TRBJ1-1; TRBD1 might be the D (5 bases). CDR3 length: 14 amino acids. Germline V gene data show CDR1 as SGHRS and CDR2 as YFSETQ. Trimming removed 4 bases from V and 3 bases from J, with 13 bases in between.

The chain is built from TRBV18 and TRBJ2-7; D may be TRBD1 (6 bases). V was trimmed by 6 bases and J by 6 bases, leaving 9 bases between them. This CDR3 region has 11 residues. Germline loops: CDR1 KGHSH, CDR2 LQKENI. The CDR3 nucleotides read TGTGCCAGCTCCACAGGGACCGAGCAGTACTTC. Translation: CASSTGTEQYF.

This sequence joins TRBV9 and TRBJ2-1, with D unclear. The CDR3 totals 15 residues. The germline CDR1 and CDR2 sequences are SGDLS and YYNGEE. V was cut by 0 bases and J by 0 bases, with 7 bases left in between. The CDR3 loop reads CASSVGLSSYNEQFF. The CDR3 DNA follows: TGTGCCAGCAGCGTAGGGCTCAGCTCCTACAATGAGCAGTTCTTC.

The chain links TRBV18 to TRBJ1-2, with TRBD1 matching 7 bases. V was clipped by 3 bases and J by 5 bases; unmatched bases: 6. The germline V gene has CDR1 KGHSH and CDR2 LQKENI. The CDR3 sequence is 14 residues long. The CDR3 DNA sequence: TGTGCCAGCTCACCCCCCGGACAGGAATATGGCTACACCTTC. Its protein product is CASSPPGQEYGYTF.

This clone was seen a handful of times. The rearrangement links TRBV18 to TRBJ1-4; D gene uncertain. This CDR3 has 15 amino acids. The germline V and J ends were trimmed by 2 bases and 3 bases, with 10 bases remaining between them. The V gene's germline CDR1 is KGHSH and CDR2 LQKENI. CDR3: CASSPSQQANEKLFF. DNA for the CDR3: TGTGCCAGCTCACCAAGTCAGCAGGCTAATGAAAAACTGTTTTTT.

The CDR3 region is CASSLSQGFQETQYF. The CDR3 bases are TGCGCCAGCAGCCTTTCACAGGGGTTCCAAGAGACCCAGTACTTC. The chain combines TRBV5-1 with TRBJ2-5, with 7 bases that match TRBD1. The length of the CDR3 is 15 residues. Trimming at V came to 4 bases and at J to 1 base, leaving 7 bases not matched to a gene. Germline V gives CDR1 SGHRS, CDR2 YFSETQ. The whole variable domain, remainder taken from reference TRBV5-1 and TRBJ2-5, is KAGVTQTPRYLIKTRGQQVTLSCSPISGHRSVSWYQQTPGQGLQFLFEYFSETQRNKGNFPGRFSGRQFSNSRSEMNVSTLELGDSALYLCASSLSQGFQETQYFGPGTRLLVL.

V gene TRBV3-1 (or the pseudogene TRBV3-2) combines with J gene TRBJ2-7; D may be TRBD1 (6 bases). V was cut by 5 bases and J by 3 bases, with 11 bases left in between. CDR1 and CDR2 (germline): LGHDT, YNNKEL (reference sequence). The CDR3 sequence is 13 residues long. Here the CDR3 DNA reads TGTGCCAGCAGCTCGGACAGACACTACGAGCAGTACTTC. This gives the protein CASSSDRHYEQYF.

The chain has TRBV19 and TRBJ2-1; TRBD2 might be the D (6 bases). CDR3 size: 16 residues. Trimming stripped 4 bases from V and 2 bases from J, with 15 bases between. From germline, CDR1 is LNHDA and CDR2 SQIVND (reference sequence). The CDR3 DNA sequence: TGTGCCAGTAGTAAACCCTCTACTAGCCCCTACAATGAGCAGTTCTTC. Its translation: CASSKPSTSPYNEQFF.

The rearrangement uses TRBV6-5 and TRBJ1-3; a possible D gene is TRBD1 (6 bases). The germline CDR1 and CDR2 sequences are MNHEY and SVGAGI. V was pared by 4 bases and J by 4 bases, with 14 bases between. The CDR3 has 15 amino acids. Written as DNA, the CDR3 is TGTGCCAGCAGTTTCGCCGGGACACGGGGAAACACCATATATTTT. Its protein is CASSFAGTRGNTIYF.

The chain couples TRBV5-6 to TRBJ1-1, with D unresolved. The CDR3 is 15 amino acids. The germline V and J ends were trimmed by 0 bases and 1 base, with 10 bases remaining between them. CDR1 and CDR2 (germline): SGHDT, YYEEEE. CDR3 coding DNA: TGTGCCAGCAGCTTGGCCGTCCAGGCGAACACTGAAGCTTTCTTT. Protein product: CASSLAVQANTEAFF. The entire variable domain, with the rest obtained from reference TRBV5-6 and TRBJ1-1, is as follows: DAGVTQSPTHLIKTRGQQVTLRCSPKSGHDTVSWYQQALGQGPQFIFQYYEEEERQRGNFPDRFSGHQFPNYSSELNVNALLLGDSALYLCASSLAVQANTEAFFGQGTRLTVV.

The rearrangement links TRBV6-5 to TRBJ2-1; the D gene is possibly TRBD1 (6 bases). Germline V gene data show CDR1 as MNHEY and CDR2 as SVGAGI. Trimming stripped 8 bases from V and 6 bases from J, with 20 bases between. The length of the CDR3 is 15 residues. The CDR3 spells CASGTGTSRGNEQFF. The CDR3 DNA reads TGTGCCAGCGGCACCGGGACATCGAGGGGCAATGAGCAGTTCTTC.

The chain employs TRBV10-3 and TRBJ1-2, with no clear D. The V end lost 0 bases, the J end lost 7 bases, and 9 bases lay between the germline ends. Germline V gene sequence: CDR1 ENHRY, CDR2 SYGVKD. The length of the CDR3 is 13 residues. CDR3 DNA sequence: TGTGCCATCAGTGAGTCGAACAGTCTTGGCTACACCTTC. This sequence encodes CAISESNSLGYTF.

The V call is TRBV24-1, the J call TRBJ2-1; D may be TRBD2 (5 bases). This CDR3 has 16 residues. Germline lookup yields CDR1 KGHDR and CDR2 SFDVKD. Trimming cost V 4 bases and J 5 bases, with 17 bases left between them. Written as DNA, the CDR3 is TGTGCCACCAGTGACTCGCCCAGGACTTTTGACAATGAGCAGTTCTTC. Its translation: CATSDSPRTFDNEQFF.

The chain links TRBV4-2 to TRBJ2-4; D unresolved. CDR1 LGHNA and CDR2 YNFKEQ come from the germline V gene. Trimming left V 0 bases short and J 5 bases short, with 8 bases between. This CDR3 spans 14 amino acids. The chain's CDR3 is CASSQDHTENIQYF. The CDR3 DNA reads as TGTGCCAGCAGCCAAGATCATACAGAAAACATTCAGTACTTC.